One sample yielded the 9 T cell receptor beta chains listed below, sequenced in a study of neoadjuvant nivolumab and ipilimumab in lung cancer. Measured with immunoSEQ multiplex PCR; TCRdb has only the in-frame clones, and not every one. The table lists about 27,000 clones, 76% of them singletons, with over 15% in the top ten. The sample was tumor tissue, taken after neoadjuvant nivolumab, alone or with ipilimumab, at or shortly before surgery. The receptors originated from an adult with non-small cell lung cancer.

This CDR3 is CASSAQGQPQHF. CDR3 bases: TGTGCCAGCAGTGCCCAGGGACAGCCCCAGCATTTT. The chain uses TRBV6-1 and TRBJ1-5; TRBD1 might be the D (5 bases). Per the germline V gene, CDR1 is MNHNS and CDR2 is SASEGT. Between the trimmed V and J ends, which lost 4 bases and 7 bases, there was a span of 8 bases. CDR3 length equals 12 residues.

The rearrangement links TRBV4-2 to TRBJ1-2; TRBD1 matches 8 bases. Germline V gene lookup returns CDR1 LGHNA and CDR2 YNFKEQ. V lost 0 bases to trimming and J lost 7 bases; unmatched junction nucleotides: 7. The CDR3 is 15 amino acids. Here the CDR3 reads CASSQEWTGRRGYTF. As DNA, the CDR3 is TGTGCCAGCAGCCAAGAATGGACAGGGCGTCGTGGCTACACCTTC.

V is TRBV9 and J is TRBJ1-2; D perhaps matches TRBD1 (5 bases). Germline values: CDR1 SGDLS, CDR2 YYNGEE. This CDR3 region has 15 residues. The V and J ends lost 0 bases and 2 bases respectively, with 11 bases between them. The CDR3 nucleotides read TGTGCCAGCAGCGTAGACGGGACGGGAAACTATGGCTACACCTTC. It translates to CASSVDGTGNYGYTF.

The rearrangement uses TRBV4-2 and TRBJ2-3, with 11 nucleotides matching TRBD2. CDR3 length equals 16 residues. CDR1 is LGHNA, CDR2 YNFKEQ, per germline. Trimming removed 0 bases from V and 4 bases from J; junction bases left unmatched: 3. The CDR3 region has the DNA TGTGCCAGCAGCCAAGATTTTAGCGGGGGGGCAGATACGCAGTATTTT. This sequence encodes CASSQDFSGGADTQYF.

V usage is TRBV2 and J usage is TRBJ1-2; D remains ambiguous. Germline V gene data show CDR1 as SNHLY and CDR2 as FYNNEI. The CDR3 contains 12 residues. The germline V and J ends were trimmed by 3 bases and 0 bases, with 2 bases remaining between them. Here the CDR3 reads CASSDTNYGYTF. CDR3 bases: TGTGCCAGCAGTGACACTAACTATGGCTACACCTTC.

The V and J genes are TRBV9 and TRBJ1-2, with 7 bases identical to TRBD1. The CDR3 is 16 amino acids. Per germline, CDR1 SGDLS and CDR2 YYNGEE. V trimming: 7 bases; J trimming: 2 bases; junction bases outside the gene matches: 14. This chain's CDR3 is CASRGVRQGTNYGYTF. The CDR3 DNA reads TGTGCCAGCCGGGGGGTACGACAGGGAACCAACTATGGCTACACCTTC.

V is TRBV27 and J is TRBJ1-4, with 9 bases that match TRBD1. CDR3 length: 13 residues. Germline CDR1 MNHEY, CDR2 SMNVEV (reference sequence). Trimming removed 5 bases from V and 10 bases from J; junction bases left unmatched: 5. The CDR3 loop is CASSPRQGGKLFF. DNA for the CDR3: TGTGCCAGCAGTCCAAGACAGGGGGGAAAACTGTTTTTT.

V gene TRBV10-3 combines with J gene TRBJ1-5; D is ambiguous. Germline CDR1 reads ENHRY; CDR2 reads SYGVKD. V was shortened by 0 bases and J by 5 bases, with 8 bases between the two germline ends. The CDR3 consists of 14 residues. CDR3 amino acids: CAISESTRDQPQHF. As DNA, the CDR3 is TGTGCCATCAGTGAGTCGACTAGGGATCAGCCCCAGCATTTT.

The J gene is TRBJ1-2, the V gene TRBV5-6; D unresolved. Trimming left V 4 bases short and J 4 bases short, with 8 bases between. CDR1 is SGHDT, CDR2 YYEEEE, per germline. The CDR3 spans 12 residues. The CDR3 region has the DNA TGTGCCAGCAGCGTCGAATCCTATGGCTACACCTTC. As protein: CASSVESYGYTF. Using reference TRBV5-6 and TRBJ1-2 for the parts outside the CDR3, the full variable domain is DAGVTQSPTHLIKTRGQQVTLRCSPKSGHDTVSWYQQALGQGPQFIFQYYEEEERQRGNFPDRFSGHQFPNYSSELNVNALLLGDSALYLCASSVESYGYTFGSGTRLTVV.